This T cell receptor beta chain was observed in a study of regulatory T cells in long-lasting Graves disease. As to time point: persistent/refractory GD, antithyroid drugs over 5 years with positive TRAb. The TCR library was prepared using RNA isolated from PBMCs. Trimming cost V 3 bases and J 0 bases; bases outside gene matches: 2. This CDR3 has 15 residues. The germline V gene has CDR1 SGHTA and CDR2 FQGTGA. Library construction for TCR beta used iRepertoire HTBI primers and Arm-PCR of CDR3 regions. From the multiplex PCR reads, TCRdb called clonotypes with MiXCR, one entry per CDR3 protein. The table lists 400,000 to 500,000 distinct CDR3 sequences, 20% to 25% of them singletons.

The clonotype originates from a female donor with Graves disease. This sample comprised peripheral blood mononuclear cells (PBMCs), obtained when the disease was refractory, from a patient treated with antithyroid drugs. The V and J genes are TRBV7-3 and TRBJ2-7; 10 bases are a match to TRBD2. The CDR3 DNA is TGTGCCAGCAGCTTCCCTAGCGGGAGCTCCTACGAGCAGTACTTC. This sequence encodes CASSFPSGSSYEQYF.